The 12 T cell receptor beta chains given below trace back to one sample, sequenced in a study of immune characterization of retroperitoneal liposarcoma. TCRdb called the PCR reads again in MiXCR, with one record for every CDR3 protein. The sample has some 2,900 distinct CDR3 sequences; 46% are singletons. Sequencing input: tumor tissue. The receptors were sampled from a male donor with retroperitoneal liposarcoma.

Sample share makes this clonotype hyperexpanded. J is TRBJ2-1 and V is TRBV7-8, with TRBD1 identical over 7 bases. The J call may be faulty, since TRBJ2-7 better matches the DNA end. Germline V gene sequence: CDR1 SGHVS, CDR2 FQNEAQ. This CDR3 has 15 residues. Here the CDR3 DNA reads TGTGCCAGCAGCTCCCTCGCCGACAGGGCCTACGAGCAGTACTTC. Its protein product is CASSSLADRAYEQYF.

This clonotype was seen more than once but under ten times. The chain employs TRBV7-2 and TRBJ2-1; weak D call: TRBD2 (5 bases). Trimming removed 0 bases at V and 4 bases at J, with 7 bases between. This CDR3 is built from 14 residues. CDR1 is SGHTA, CDR2 FQGNSA, per germline. Here the CDR3 reads CASSLASGYNEQFF. The CDR3 nucleotides are TGTGCCAGCAGCTTAGCGAGCGGATACAATGAGCAGTTCTTC.

V and J are TRBV6-1 and TRBJ2-1; TRBD1 matches at 9 bases. The germline CDR1 and CDR2 sequences are MNHNS and SASEGT. J lost 8 bases, V lost 2 bases, and 7 bases had no gene match. The CDR3 sequence is 15 residues long. CDR3 sequence reads: CASSERGQGVDEQFF. CDR3 in DNA: TGTGCCAGCAGTGAAAGGGGACAGGGTGTCGATGAGCAGTTCTTC.

The V call is TRBV6-1, the J call TRBJ2-1; D is perhaps TRBD2 (5 bases). This CDR3 contains 13 residues. CDR1 MNHNS and CDR2 SASEGT come from the germline V gene. The V and J ends lost 11 bases and 10 bases respectively, with 21 bases between them. In DNA, the CDR3 is TGTGCCGCAGGAGACTACGGCTCCTACGAGCAGTTCTTC. Translation: CAAGDYGSYEQFF.

This clonotype was found a few times. The chain employs TRBV6-1 and TRBJ1-2; 7 bases fit TRBD1. CDR1 and CDR2 (germline): MNHNS, SASEGT. J lost 6 bases, V lost 7 bases, and 5 bases had no gene match. CDR3 length equals 12 residues. The CDR3 region is CASKGGGDGYTF. CDR3 DNA: TGTGCCAGCAAAGGAGGGGGCGATGGCTACACCTTC.

Within the sample, this clonotype is medium-sized. The rearrangement uses TRBV7-8 and TRBJ2-1, with D possibly matching TRBD2 (6 bases). In germline, CDR1 is SGHVS, CDR2 FQNEAQ. V was cut by 8 bases and J by 2 bases, with 13 bases left in between. This CDR3 contains 14 residues. The CDR3 DNA follows: TGTGCCAGCGCGTTGACTAGGACCTACAATGAGCAGTTCTTC. It encodes CASALTRTYNEQFF.

The V gene is TRBV6-8, the J gene TRBJ2-3; D is ambiguous. The DNA end favors TRBJ2-1, so the J call may be wrong. Germline-derived CDR1 and CDR2 are MNHGY and SAAAGT. The CDR3 has 15 amino acids. The CDR3 spells CASRDGRAPFHEQFF. Here the CDR3 DNA reads TGTGCCAGCAGGGACGGACGGGCCCCCTTCCATGAGCAGTTCTTC.

The rearrangement links TRBV20-1 to TRBJ1-1; D is perhaps TRBD1 (5 bases). Germline V gene sequence: CDR1 DFQATT, CDR2 SNEGSKA (reference sequence). The CDR3 is made up of 14 amino acids. Trimming cost V 3 bases and J 4 bases, with 15 bases left between them. The CDR3 coding sequence is TGCAGTGCTAGTCCCAGCAGGGCAGTCACTGAAGCTTTCTTT. It encodes CSASPSRAVTEAFF.

This clonotype was found a few times. The rearrangement links TRBV6-1 to TRBJ1-2, with D possibly matching TRBD1 (5 bases). Trimming pared 8 bases from V and 8 bases from J, leaving 18 bases between. CDR3 size: 13 residues. The germline V gene has CDR1 MNHNS and CDR2 SASEGT. The CDR3 DNA is TGTGCCAGCGGAGGGACTGCTGGTCGGGGCTACACCTTC. It is translated as CASGGTAGRGYTF.

V usage is TRBV6-1 and J usage is TRBJ2-5, with 9 nucleotides matching TRBD1. The J call may be incorrect, as the DNA end agrees better with TRBJ2-7. The CDR3 is made up of 15 amino acids. Germline CDR1 MNHNS, CDR2 SASEGT. The CDR3 bases are TGTGCCAGCACTACGGGACAGGGTGCGTGGTACGAGCAGTACTTC. Protein product: CASTTGQGAWYEQYF.

CDR3 sequence reads: CASSEKREVTKNIQYF. In nucleotides, the CDR3 is TGCGCCAGCAGTGAGAAGCGGGAGGTAACCAAAAACATTCAGTACTTC. The rearrangement links TRBV10-1 to TRBJ2-4, with 9 bases aligning to TRBD2. The germline CDR1 and CDR2 sequences are WNHNN and SYGVQD (reference sequence). Trimming cost V 2 bases and J 2 bases; bases outside gene matches: 4. CDR3 length: 16 amino acids.

This clonotype was seen more than once but under ten times. The gene calls are TRBV12-3 or TRBV12-4 and TRBJ2-1; 7 nucleotides align to TRBD1. Trimming cost V 6 bases and J 1 base; bases outside gene matches: 9. The length of the CDR3 is 16 residues. CDR3 nucleotides: TGTGCCAGCAGCCCGACGGACAGGTCATCCTACAATGAGCAGTTCTTC. It codes for CASSPTDRSSYNEQFF.